The rows below give T cell receptor beta chains drawn from one sample of a study of T cell repertoires in cytomegalovirus infection. TCRdb fed the reads into MiXCR, producing one record per CDR3 protein. In the table there are roughly 180,000 distinct CDR3 sequences, 28% of which are singletons. The sequenced sample consisted of PBMCs. These TCRs come from a human donor in good health (CMV status not recorded). Some clones in this sample may be carry-over from other donors' samples. Both conserved end residues are part of each CDR3. The D gene is left open where the match is weak. Clone size is stated in some rows and not others, as once, few, many or a class when expanded.

abundance: -; j_gene: TRBJ2-5; d_gene: TRBD1; v_gene: TRBV5-1; CDR3aa: CASSPTTGDGTQYF; CDR3nt: TGCGCCAGCAGCCCAACGACAGGGGATGGGACCCAGTACTTC
abundance: few; j_gene: TRBJ2-3; d_gene: TRBD2; v_gene: TRBV5-1; CDR3aa: CASSLEASGVRDTQYF; CDR3nt: TGCGCCAGCAGCTTGGAGGCTAGCGGGGTGAGAGATACGCAGTATTTT
abundance: -; j_gene: TRBJ2-7; d_gene: TRBD1; v_gene: TRBV10-2; CDR3aa: CASSEYDRAYEQYF; CDR3nt: TGCGCCAGCAGTGAGTACGACAGGGCGTACGAGCAGTACTTC
abundance: -; j_gene: TRBJ2-5; d_gene: -; v_gene: TRBV29-1; CDR3aa: CSVEDRAQETQYF; CDR3nt: TGCAGCGTTGAAGACAGGGCGCAAGAGACCCAGTACTTC
abundance: many; j_gene: TRBJ1-5; d_gene: TRBD1; v_gene: TRBV7-2; CDR3aa: CASSLVGTGAQPQHF; CDR3nt: TGTGCCAGCAGCTTAGTGGGGACAGGGGCTCAGCCCCAGCATTTT
abundance: few; j_gene: TRBJ1-4; d_gene: -; v_gene: TRBV29-1; CDR3aa: CSVLGTNEKLFF; CDR3nt: TGCAGCGTTCTGGGTACTAATGAAAAACTGTTTTTT
abundance: few; j_gene: TRBJ1-2; d_gene: -; v_gene: TRBV20-1; CDR3aa: CSSTAANYGYTF; CDR3nt: TGCAGCTCTACCGCCGCTAACTATGGCTACACCTTC
abundance: -; j_gene: TRBJ1-5; d_gene: -; v_gene: TRBV6-5; CDR3aa: CASSVRLGGQPQHF; CDR3nt: TGTGCCAGCAGTGTCCGATTGGGCGGTCAGCCCCAGCATTTT
abundance: many; j_gene: TRBJ1-4; d_gene: TRBD1; v_gene: TRBV7-2; CDR3aa: CASSPEGQGGEKLFF; CDR3nt: TGTGCCAGCAGCCCCGAAGGACAGGGCGGTGAAAAACTGTTTTTT
abundance: few; j_gene: TRBJ1-1; d_gene: -; v_gene: TRBV4-2; CDR3aa: CASSQARVSPEAFF; CDR3nt: TGTGCCAGCAGCCAAGCGAGGGTCTCCCCTGAAGCTTTCTTT
abundance: few; j_gene: TRBJ2-1; d_gene: -; v_gene: TRBV11-1; CDR3aa: CASSLAASTNEQFF; CDR3nt: TGTGCCAGCAGCTTAGCGGCGTCCACCAATGAGCAGTTCTTC
abundance: -; j_gene: TRBJ1-4; d_gene: TRBD1; v_gene: TRBV7-9; CDR3aa: CASSGTGATNEKLFF; CDR3nt: TGTGCCAGCTCCGGGACAGGGGCAACTAATGAAAAACTGTTTTTT
abundance: few; j_gene: TRBJ1-2; d_gene: -; v_gene: TRBV7-9; CDR3aa: CASSFRTDFNYGYTF; CDR3nt: TGTGCCAGCAGCTTTCGCACGGATTTTAACTATGGCTACACCTTC
abundance: -; j_gene: TRBJ2-1; d_gene: TRBD2; v_gene: TRBV7-2; CDR3aa: CASSLAETSGVNEQFF; CDR3nt: TGTGCCAGCAGCTTAGCGGAGACTAGCGGGGTCAATGAGCAGTTCTTC
abundance: -; j_gene: TRBJ2-3; d_gene: -; v_gene: TRBV29-1; CDR3aa: CSVEEGTHYSTDTQYF; CDR3nt: TGCAGCGTTGAAGAGGGCACCCACTATAGCACAGATACGCAGTATTTT
abundance: -; j_gene: TRBJ1-2; d_gene: -; v_gene: TRBV20-1; CDR3aa: CSAKRTGNYGYTF; CDR3nt: TGCAGTGCTAAACGGACTGGAAACTATGGCTACACCTTC
abundance: few; j_gene: TRBJ1-6; d_gene: -; v_gene: TRBV7-2; CDR3aa: CASSLEEVRGSPLHF; CDR3nt: TGTGCCAGCAGCTTAGAGGAGGTACGAGGATCACCCCTCCACTTT
abundance: few; j_gene: TRBJ1-2; d_gene: -; v_gene: TRBV2; CDR3aa: CASSEGRWGKINYGYTF; CDR3nt: TGTGCCAGCAGTGAGGGCCGTTGGGGGAAGATCAACTATGGCTACACCTTC
abundance: -; j_gene: TRBJ2-7; d_gene: -; v_gene: TRBV4-3; CDR3aa: CASSQTRAYEQYF; CDR3nt: TGCGCCAGCAGCCAAACCAGGGCCTACGAGCAGTACTTC
abundance: -; j_gene: TRBJ2-2; d_gene: -; v_gene: TRBV4-3; CDR3aa: CASRPDSNTGELFF; CDR3nt: TGCGCCAGCAGACCCGACAGCAACACCGGGGAGCTGTTTTTT
abundance: -; j_gene: TRBJ1-1; d_gene: -; v_gene: TRBV3-1; CDR3aa: CASSQGKGRFF; CDR3nt: TGTGCCAGCAGCCAAGGGAAGGGAAGGTTCTTT
abundance: once; j_gene: TRBJ1-2; d_gene: TRBD1; v_gene: TRBV12-3/TRBV12-4; CDR3aa: CASRYRGIGGYTF; CDR3nt: TGTGCCAGCAGGTACAGGGGGATCGGTGGCTACACCTTC
abundance: -; j_gene: TRBJ1-2; d_gene: -; v_gene: TRBV20-1; CDR3aa: CSARDLGGYTF; CDR3nt: TGCAGTGCTAGAGATCTCGGTGGCTACACCTTC
abundance: -; j_gene: TRBJ1-2; d_gene: -; v_gene: TRBV6-1; CDR3aa: CASSVPPGGALDYGYTF; CDR3nt: TGTGCCAGCAGTGTTCCCCCGGGGGGGGCTTTGGACTATGGCTACACCTTC
abundance: -; j_gene: TRBJ2-5; d_gene: TRBD2; v_gene: TRBV20-1; CDR3aa: CSALAGGRETQYF; CDR3nt: TGCAGTGCCTTAGCGGGGGGGAGGGAGACCCAGTACTTC
abundance: few; j_gene: TRBJ1-5; d_gene: -; v_gene: TRBV27; CDR3aa: CASSFEYRVGNQPQHF; CDR3nt: TGTGCCAGCAGTTTTGAATATCGGGTAGGGAATCAGCCCCAGCATTTT
abundance: few; j_gene: TRBJ2-5; d_gene: TRBD1; v_gene: TRBV6-1; CDR3aa: CASTIGTGEETQYF; CDR3nt: TGTGCCAGCACCATAGGGACAGGGGAAGAGACCCAGTACTTC
abundance: few; j_gene: TRBJ1-2; d_gene: -; v_gene: TRBV4-3; CDR3aa: CASSQDLQQGSYGYTF; CDR3nt: TGCGCCAGCAGCCAAGACCTCCAGCAGGGGAGCTATGGCTACACCTTC
abundance: -; j_gene: TRBJ1-1; d_gene: -; v_gene: TRBV19; CDR3aa: CASSYRDNTEAFF; CDR3nt: TGTGCCAGTAGCTACAGGGATAACACTGAAGCTTTCTTT
abundance: -; j_gene: TRBJ2-3; d_gene: -; v_gene: TRBV30; CDR3aa: CAWRSGRGVNTDTQYF; CDR3nt: TGTGCCTGGAGATCGGGTCGCGGGGTGAATACAGATACGCAGTATTTT
abundance: few; j_gene: TRBJ2-7; d_gene: -; v_gene: TRBV6-2/TRBV6-3; CDR3aa: CASSYTGPYEQYF; CDR3nt: TGTGCCAGCAGTTATACAGGGCCCTACGAGCAGTACTTC
abundance: many; j_gene: TRBJ2-2; d_gene: -; v_gene: TRBV7-2; CDR3aa: CASSLSQRGVGGELFF; CDR3nt: TGTGCCAGCAGCTTATCCCAGAGGGGGGTCGGCGGGGAGCTGTTTTTT
abundance: many; j_gene: TRBJ1-1; d_gene: TRBD1; v_gene: TRBV9; CDR3aa: CASSPRQGLNTEAFF; CDR3nt: TGTGCCAGCAGCCCCCGACAGGGATTGAACACTGAAGCTTTCTTT
abundance: few; j_gene: TRBJ1-1; d_gene: -; v_gene: TRBV14; CDR3aa: CASSQRPKNTEAFF; CDR3nt: TGTGCCAGCAGCCAACGACCGAAGAACACTGAAGCTTTCTTT
abundance: -; j_gene: TRBJ2-5; d_gene: TRBD1; v_gene: TRBV11-1; CDR3aa: CASSVGQGEETQYF; CDR3nt: TGTGCCAGCAGCGTGGGACAGGGCGAAGAGACCCAGTACTTC
abundance: -; j_gene: TRBJ2-7; d_gene: TRBD2; v_gene: TRBV20-1; CDR3aa: CSAREGTSGYEQYF; CDR3nt: TGCAGTGCTCGGGAGGGGACTAGCGGCTACGAGCAGTACTTC
abundance: -; j_gene: TRBJ1-1; d_gene: -; v_gene: TRBV2; CDR3aa: CASRRGWSGTEAFF; CDR3nt: TGTGCCAGCAGGCGGGGATGGTCCGGAACTGAAGCTTTCTTT
abundance: few; j_gene: TRBJ2-4; d_gene: -; v_gene: TRBV5-1; CDR3aa: CASSLAGQGMMGIQYF; CDR3nt: TGCGCCAGCAGCTTGGCCGGGCAGGGTATGATGGGCATTCAGTACTTC
abundance: many; j_gene: TRBJ2-4; d_gene: -; v_gene: TRBV7-8; CDR3aa: CASSLDQRRANIQYF; CDR3nt: TGTGCCAGCAGCTTAGACCAACGAAGGGCCAACATTCAGTACTTC
abundance: -; j_gene: TRBJ2-7; d_gene: -; v_gene: TRBV20-1; CDR3aa: CSARESGGAWEQYF; CDR3nt: TGCAGTGCTAGAGAAAGCGGTGGGGCGTGGGAGCAGTACTTC
abundance: -; j_gene: TRBJ1-1; d_gene: -; v_gene: TRBV6-1; CDR3aa: CASWKVMNTEAFF; CDR3nt: TGTGCCAGTTGGAAAGTCATGAACACTGAAGCTTTCTTT
abundance: many; j_gene: TRBJ2-3; d_gene: -; v_gene: TRBV7-3; CDR3aa: CASSLLAADTQYF; CDR3nt: TGTGCCAGCAGCCTCTTAGCGGCAGATACGCAGTATTTT
abundance: few; j_gene: TRBJ1-5; d_gene: -; v_gene: TRBV19; CDR3aa: CASSTANQPQHF; CDR3nt: TGTGCCAGTAGTACGGCAAATCAGCCCCAGCATTTT
abundance: many; j_gene: TRBJ1-5; d_gene: -; v_gene: TRBV7-2; CDR3aa: CASSLAGASNQPQHF; CDR3nt: TGTGCCAGCAGCTTAGCAGGGGCTAGCAATCAGCCCCAGCATTTT
abundance: few; j_gene: TRBJ1-4; d_gene: -; v_gene: TRBV6-1; CDR3aa: CASRTSRAGEKLFF; CDR3nt: TGTGCCAGCAGGACGTCCCGTGCGGGTGAAAAACTGTTTTTT
abundance: -; j_gene: TRBJ2-3; d_gene: -; v_gene: TRBV3-1; CDR3aa: CASSQDVGTDTQYF; CDR3nt: TGTGCCAGCAGCCAGGATGTTGGCACAGATACGCAGTATTTT
abundance: many; j_gene: TRBJ2-5; d_gene: -; v_gene: TRBV20-1; CDR3aa: CSASRGGTQYF; CDR3nt: TGCAGTGCTAGTCGAGGGGGGACCCAGTACTTC
abundance: -; j_gene: TRBJ1-1; d_gene: -; v_gene: TRBV5-6; CDR3aa: CASSLWGVGTEAFF; CDR3nt: TGTGCCAGCAGCTTGTGGGGTGTTGGCACTGAAGCTTTCTTT